This TCR beta chain was recovered during a study of T cell responses to AZD1222 COVID-19 vaccine. Regarding the study as a whole: At study baseline, merely over 5 AZD1222 recipients were seropositive. Spike-spanning, vaccine-associated CD4 TCRs were dominant at 160-218 and 743-854. Repertoires were sampled only after the peak T cell response. Rises in breadth and depth of Spike-specific TCRs came after two AZD1222 doses.

Details on this clone: Its antigen is not known.

The protocol was immunoSEQ multiplex PCR, while the TCRdb copy is restricted to in-frame clones and leaves out a portion. The sample includes roughly 150,000 clones, approximately 90% seen only once; the top ten take less than 1.5%. The TCR sequence derives from an adult who received the AZD1222 COVID-19 vaccine. Sequencing was performed on peripheral blood, taken 28 days after the second AZD1222 dose.

The CDR3 sequence: CASGTLSHTEAFF. In DNA form, the CDR3 reads TGTGCCAGCGGAACGTTATCGCACACTGAAGCTTTCTTT. The chain employs TRBV28 and TRBJ1-1; D gene unclear. This CDR3 is built from 13 residues. Germline values: CDR1 MDHEN, CDR2 SYDVKM. V shed 8 bases and J shed 3 bases, with 13 bases lying between them.